One sample yielded the 26 T cell receptor beta chains listed below, sequenced in a study of blood T cell repertoires in COVID-19. This table comes from immunoSEQ multiplex PCR, and its TCRdb copy is limited to in-frame clones, with some not included. Counted here are around 64,000 clones, more than 75% occurring once; the ten biggest clones make up roughly 1.7%. Sequencing used peripheral blood. The receptor source for this set is a human donor in a cohort sampled during active COVID-19.

V and J are TRBV19 and TRBJ2-4; TRBD1 matches at 8 bases. The length of the CDR3 is 17 residues. The V and J ends lost 1 base and 3 bases, in that order; junction bases with no gene match: 8. Germline CDR1 is LNHDA and CDR2 is SQIVND (reference sequence). The CDR3 bases are TGTGCCAGTAGTATAGGGACAGGGTACTCATACAAAAACATTCAGTACTTC. Translated, it gives CASSIGTGYSYKNIQYF.

As DNA, the CDR3 is TGTGCCAGCACCCTAAGCGGGAGAGTGGGCGAGCAGTTCTTC. Residues: CASTLSGRVGEQFF. The chain has TRBV7-2 and TRBJ2-1, with 8 bases aligning to TRBD2. J lost 10 bases, V lost 7 bases, and 12 bases had no gene match. Germline CDR1 SGHTA, CDR2 FQGNSA. This CDR3 contains 14 residues.

This rearrangement joins TRBV28 to TRBJ1-2; D not resolved. Looked up from germline, CDR1 is MDHEN and CDR2 is SYDVKM. The V end was cut by 4 bases, the J end by 1 base, with 10 bases between. This CDR3 contains 14 residues. The CDR3 region is CASSSVTVNYGYTF. The CDR3 coding sequence is TGTGCCAGCAGTTCCGTTACAGTTAACTATGGCTACACCTTC.

V gene TRBV7-8 combines with J gene TRBJ2-2; 7 bases are a match to TRBD2. V lost 1 base and J lost 7; bases outside the gene matches: 0. CDR1 SGHVS and CDR2 FQNEAQ come from the germline V gene. The CDR3 has 13 residues. CDR3 bases: TGTGCCAGCAGCTTAGGGGGGGGCGGGGAGCTGTTTTTT. Translation: CASSLGGGGELFF. The full variable domain, with the rest looked up from reference TRBV7-8 and TRBJ2-2, is GAGVSQSPRYKVAKRGQDVALRCDPISGHVSLFWYQQALGQGPEFLTYFQNEAQLDKSGLPSDRFFAERPEGSVSTLKIQRTQQEDSAVYLCASSLGGGGELFFGEGSRLTVL.

The chain has TRBV27 and TRBJ2-6; D not certain. The CDR3 length is 15 residues. Looked up from germline, CDR1 is MNHEY and CDR2 is SMNVEV (reference sequence). The V gene lost 3 bases and the J gene lost 1 base, with 7 bases spanning the gap. The CDR3 DNA is TGTGCCAGCAGTTTTCGGGTTTCTGGGGCCAACGTCCTGACTTTC. This gives the protein CASSFRVSGANVLTF.

The gene calls are TRBV4-3 and TRBJ2-5; 13 nucleotides align to TRBD2. The CDR3 covers 17 residues. CDR1 and CDR2 (germline): LGHNA, YSLEER. V lost 2 bases and J lost 5; bases outside the gene matches: 8. CDR3 nucleotides: TGCGCCAGCAGCCAAAAACTAGCGGGAGGGAGGGGCGAGACCCAGTACTTC. Amino acids: CASSQKLAGGRGETQYF.

This chain joins TRBV18 and TRBJ2-3; 9 bases agree with TRBD1. Germline V lookup: CDR1 KGHSH, CDR2 LQKENI. The CDR3 totals 14 residues. The V and J ends lost 9 bases and 6 bases, in that order; junction bases with no gene match: 10. In nucleotides, the CDR3 is TGTGCCAGTTCGACCGGGACAGGGAGGGATACGCAGTATTTT. As protein: CASSTGTGRDTQYF.

The CDR3 here is CASSYSRYTSRGYAEAFF. CDR3 DNA: TGTGCCAGCAGTTACTCGAGGTACACCAGCCGGGGGTACGCTGAAGCTTTCTTT. This chain uses TRBV6-2 or TRBV6-3 with TRBJ1-1; D is perhaps TRBD1 (5 bases). The CDR3 is 18 amino acids. V was shortened by 0 bases and J by 6 bases, with 23 bases between the two germline ends. The germline V gene has CDR1 MNHEY and CDR2 SVGEGT.

The chain links TRBV10-3 to TRBJ2-7; the match to TRBD1 covers 8 bases. Germline CDR1 ENHRY, CDR2 SYGVKD. Germline trimming cut 6 bases from V and 2 bases from J; bases unmatched to any gene: 9. The CDR3 length is 15 residues. Here the CDR3 reads CAISPGGESTYEQYF. DNA for the CDR3: TGTGCCATCAGCCCAGGGGGCGAAAGTACCTACGAGCAGTACTTC.

This clone was detected once. The rearrangement joins TRBV5-4 to TRBJ2-6, with 10 positions matching TRBD1. The germline CDR1 and CDR2 sequences are SGHNT and YYREEE (reference sequence). V shed 1 base, J shed 3 bases, and the junction held 4 bases outside the gene matches. This CDR3 spans 17 amino acids. The CDR3 sequence is CASSLLTGGRGANVLTF. For the CDR3, the DNA is TGTGCCAGCAGCTTGTTGACAGGGGGCCGTGGGGCCAACGTCCTGACTTTC.

This clone was picked up one time. The rearrangement joins TRBV27 to TRBJ2-3; possibly TRBD1 for D (6 bases). The CDR3 is 16 amino acids. Germline V gene data show CDR1 as MNHEY and CDR2 as SMNVEV (reference sequence). The V and J ends lost 1 base and 4 bases respectively, with 15 bases between them. The CDR3 protein is CASSLWGGAGADTQYF. CDR3 DNA sequence: TGTGCCAGCAGTTTATGGGGTGGGGCAGGGGCAGATACGCAGTATTTT.

J is TRBJ2-7 and V is TRBV11-3; a weak D match, TRBD2 (6 bases). Germline lookup yields CDR1 SGHNT and CDR2 YENEEA. The CDR3 covers 16 residues. The V end lost 3 bases, the J end lost 2 bases, and 17 bases lay between the germline ends. DNA of the CDR3: TGTGCCAGCAGCTTTAAAGGAGCGCGGGATGCCTACGAGCAGTACTTC. This gives the protein CASSFKGARDAYEQYF.

This chain uses TRBV15 with TRBJ1-4; the D is unclear. From germline, CDR1 is LNHNV and CDR2 YYDKDF (reference sequence). V was cut by 3 bases and J by 0 bases, with 8 bases left in between. The CDR3 length is 15 residues. CDR3 sequence reads: CATSSQRATNEKLFF. The CDR3 DNA follows: TGTGCCACCAGCAGTCAGCGGGCAACTAATGAAAAACTGTTTTTT.

The V and J genes are TRBV7-9 and TRBJ2-3; D is possibly TRBD1 (5 bases). The CDR3 covers 14 residues. Germline V gives CDR1 SEHNR, CDR2 FQNEAQ (reference sequence). Trimming stripped 1 base from V and 5 bases from J, with 10 bases between. The CDR3 DNA reads TGTGCCAGCAGCTTAGTGGAGCAGGGAGATACGCAGTATTTT. Translation gives CASSLVEQGDTQYF. Variable domain in full (rest from reference TRBV7-9 and TRBJ2-3): DTGVSQNPRHKITKRGQNVTFRCDPISEHNRLYWYRQTLGQGPEFLTYFQNEAQLEKSRLLSDRFSAERPKGSFSTLEIQRTEQGDSAMYLCASSLVEQGDTQYFGPGTRLTVL.

The J gene is TRBJ2-1, the V gene TRBV5-6; the D gene is possibly TRBD1 (6 bases). This CDR3 spans 14 amino acids. V was cut by 4 bases and J by 5 bases, with 13 bases left in between. CDR1 and CDR2 (germline): SGHDT, YYEEEE. CDR3 region: CASSAGTPDNEQFF. In DNA form, the CDR3 reads TGTGCCAGCAGCGCCGGGACACCGGACAATGAGCAGTTCTTC.

CDR3 in DNA: TGTGCCAGCAGCTTCTATCAGGGTCCCGGGGAGCTGTTTTTT. Protein sequence: CASSFYQGPGELFF. The chain combines TRBV7-2 with TRBJ2-2, with D perhaps matching TRBD1 (5 bases). V lost 3 bases and J 6 bases, leaving 11 bases between the germline ends. The CDR3 is made up of 14 amino acids. Looked up from germline, CDR1 is SGHTA and CDR2 is FQGNSA.

This chain uses TRBV18 with TRBJ2-7; no clear D gene. V lost 0 bases, J lost 2 bases, and 5 bases lay in between. The germline V gene has CDR1 KGHSH and CDR2 LQKENI. The CDR3 is 13 residues long. The CDR3 bases are TGTGCCAGCTCACCACCTTATCCCTACGAGCAGTACTTC. It translates to CASSPPYPYEQYF.

CDR3 nucleotides: TGTGCCAGCACCCCCCGGGTGGGGGGAGTAGGGACCGGGGAGCTGTTTTTT. As protein: CASTPRVGGVGTGELFF. The chain recombines TRBV11-3 with TRBJ2-2, with D perhaps TRBD2 (6 bases). Germline loops: CDR1 SGHNT, CDR2 YENEEA. The CDR3 contains 17 residues. The germline V and J ends were trimmed by 7 bases and 5 bases, with 23 bases remaining between them.

The chain combines TRBV7-3 with TRBJ2-1; 8 bases map to TRBD2. J was trimmed by 3 bases and V by 2 bases; bases with no gene match: 12. The CDR3 totals 18 residues. Germline V gene data show CDR1 as SGHTA and CDR2 as FQGTGA. The CDR3, as DNA: TGTGCCAGCAGCTTATCCAGCGGGAGTTCCTGGTTCTACAATGAGCAGTTCTTC. This codes for CASSLSSGSSWFYNEQFF.

The J gene is TRBJ1-5, the V gene TRBV19; D remains ambiguous. Germline-derived CDR1 and CDR2 are LNHDA and SQIVND (reference sequence). The CDR3 totals 15 residues. V shed 7 bases and J shed 0 bases, with 13 bases lying between them. CDR3 bases: TGTGCCAGTATTGCGGCAGTAGGTAGCAATCAGCCCCAGCATTTT. Translated: CASIAAVGSNQPQHF.

Here the CDR3 reads CASSPSGSYYEQYF. The CDR3 DNA reads as TGTGCCAGCAGCCCCAGCGGTTCGTACTACGAGCAGTACTTC. V is TRBV5-5 and J is TRBJ2-7; possible D gene TRBD2, 5 bases. CDR1 and CDR2 from the germline V gene are SGHKS and YYEKEE (reference sequence). V lost 4 bases to trimming and J lost 3 bases, with 14 bases between them. The CDR3 extends over 14 amino acids.

This clone has just a few counts. This sequence joins TRBV19 and TRBJ1-5; 8 bases agree with TRBD1. Trimming removed 5 bases from V and 6 bases from J; junction bases left unmatched: 6. From germline, CDR1 is LNHDA and CDR2 SQIVND (reference sequence). The CDR3 loop spans 14 amino acids. In nucleotides, the CDR3 is TGTGCCAGTAGTCTTCGGACAGGGACTCAGCCCCAGCATTTT. Its translation: CASSLRTGTQPQHF. Using reference TRBV19 and TRBJ1-5 for the parts outside the CDR3, the full variable domain is DGGITQSPKYLFRKEGQNVTLSCEQNLNHDAMYWYRQDPGQGLRLIYYSQIVNDFQKGDIAEGYSVSREKKESFPLTVTSAQKNPTAFYLCASSLRTGTQPQHFGDGTRLSIL.

There are many counts of this clone. CDR3 loop: CASSQGIQPQHF. CDR3 in DNA: TGTGCCAGCAGTCAGGGTATTCAGCCCCAGCATTTT. V usage is TRBV28 and J usage is TRBJ1-5; a weak D match, TRBD1 (5 bases). Germline V gene lookup returns CDR1 MDHEN and CDR2 SYDVKM. The germline V and J ends were trimmed by 5 bases and 6 bases, with 8 bases remaining between them. The CDR3 consists of 12 residues.

This chain uses TRBV5-1 with TRBJ2-1, with D hard to call. The CDR3 has 17 amino acids. Trimming cost V 0 bases and J 2 bases, with 15 bases left between them. CDR1 and CDR2 from the germline V gene are SGHRS and YFSETQ. CDR3 in amino acids: CASSLGGRSPTYNEQFF. The CDR3, as DNA: TGCGCCAGCAGCTTGGGTGGTCGGAGCCCGACCTACAATGAGCAGTTCTTC.

The chain joins TRBV21-1 to TRBJ2-1; the table's D call TRBD1 went unverified against the DNA. TRBV21-1 is a listed pseudogene. The CDR3 has 12 amino acids. For the CDR3, the DNA is TGTGCCAGCGACAGGGGGTTGGATGAGCAGTTCTTC. Encoded protein: CASDRGLDEQFF.

Note on this clone: This sample includes further DNA sequences coding for the same CDR3. The gene calls are TRBV3-1 (or the pseudogene TRBV3-2) and TRBJ1-6; perhaps TRBD1 as D (6 bases). The V gene's germline CDR1 is LGHDT and CDR2 YNNKEL (reference sequence). Trimming pared 5 bases from V and 8 bases from J, leaving 13 bases between. The CDR3 covers 14 residues. The CDR3 reads CASSSVDRYSPLHF. The CDR3 DNA sequence: TGTGCCAGCAGCTCCGTCGACAGGTATTCACCCCTCCACTTT.